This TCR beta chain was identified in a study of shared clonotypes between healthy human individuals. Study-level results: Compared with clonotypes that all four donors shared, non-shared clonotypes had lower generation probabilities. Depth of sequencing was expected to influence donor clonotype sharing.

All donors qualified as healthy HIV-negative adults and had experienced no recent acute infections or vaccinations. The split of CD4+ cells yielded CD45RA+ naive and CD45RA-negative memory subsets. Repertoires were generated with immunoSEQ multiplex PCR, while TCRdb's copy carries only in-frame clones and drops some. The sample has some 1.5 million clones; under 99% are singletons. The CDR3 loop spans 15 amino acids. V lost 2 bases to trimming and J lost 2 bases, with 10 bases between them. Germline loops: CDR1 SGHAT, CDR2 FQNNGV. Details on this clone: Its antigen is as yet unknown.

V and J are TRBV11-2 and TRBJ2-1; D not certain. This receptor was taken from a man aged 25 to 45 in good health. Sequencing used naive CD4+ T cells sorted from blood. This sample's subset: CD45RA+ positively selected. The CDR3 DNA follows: TGTGCCAGCAGCTTACGAGTAGCCCCCTACAATGAGCAGTTCTTC. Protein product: CASSLRVAPYNEQFF.